Listed below are T cell receptor beta chains from one sample, sequenced in a study of blood T cells in healthy people across ages. One entry per CDR3 protein results from TCRdb running MiXCR on the 5' RACE reads. This sample yields around 710,000 distinct CDR3 sequences, of which roughly 41% are seen a single time; around 20% belongs to the top ten. The sequenced sample consisted of blood. The origin of the receptors is a woman aged 60-75 years in good health. Both conserved end residues are part of each CDR3. The D gene is left open where the match is weak. Some rows have no size entry. The others give once, few or many, or a class for an expanded clone.

. | 11 | TRBJ2-7 | TRBV20-1 | . | CSAMLGSEQYF | TGCAGTGCGATGCTTGGGTCCGAGCAGTACTTC
. | 15 | TRBJ2-7 | TRBV28 | few | CASSLGIGLSYEQYF | TGTGCCAGCAGTTTAGGTATCGGTCTCTCCTACGAGCAGTACTTC
. | 14 | TRBJ2-7 | TRBV4-3 | . | CASSQQLVSYEQYF | TGCGCCAGCAGCCAGCAACTAGTCTCCTACGAGCAGTACTTC
TRBD1 | 14 | TRBJ1-5 | TRBV2 | . | CASRWTGTNQPQHF | TGTGCCAGCAGATGGACAGGGACCAATCAGCCCCAGCATTTT
. | 13 | TRBJ2-7 | TRBV29-1 | . | CSVEAGRPYEQYF | TGCAGCGTTGAGGCGGGACGACCCTACGAGCAGTACTTC
TRBD2 | 17 | TRBJ2-7 | TRBV27 | few | CASSFSSGSVYSYEQYF | TGTGCCAGCAGTTTCTCTAGCGGGAGCGTCTACTCCTACGAGCAGTACTTC
. | 14 | TRBJ2-1 | TRBV20-1 | many | CSASRGPNYNEQFF | TGCAGTGCGTCCCGCGGGCCGAACTACAATGAGCAGTTCTTC
TRBD2 | 15 | TRBJ2-7 | TRBV4-2 | . | CASSQASGRTYEQYF | TGTGCCAGCAGCCAAGCTAGCGGGAGGACCTACGAGCAGTACTTC
TRBD1 | 15 | TRBJ2-7 | TRBV4-2 | many | CASSQRLGQGYEQYF | TGTGCCAGCAGCCAACGCCTGGGACAGGGGTACGAGCAGTACTTC
. | 14 | TRBJ1-1 | TRBV7-3 | . | CASSVGAPGTEAFF | TGTGCCAGCAGCGTAGGGGCCCCAGGGACTGAAGCTTTCTTT
. | 12 | TRBJ1-5 | TRBV12-3/TRBV12-4 | . | CASRFGVQPQHF | TGTGCCAGCAGGTTTGGGGTACAGCCCCAGCATTTT
. | 15 | TRBJ2-6 | TRBV2 | . | CASSFVDDKANVLTF | TGTGCCAGCAGTTTCGTGGACGATAAAGCCAACGTCCTGACTTTC
. | 14 | TRBJ2-5 | TRBV7-2 | . | CASSTVTNQETQYF | TGTGCCAGCAGCACTGTGACTAACCAAGAGACCCAGTACTTC
. | 13 | TRBJ2-3 | TRBV7-2 | few | CASTSGPTDTQYF | TGTGCCAGCACCTCAGGGCCCACAGATACGCAGTATTTT
. | 13 | TRBJ1-2 | TRBV5-1 | many | CASSLGENYGYTF | TGTGCCAGCAGTTTGGGGGAAAACTATGGCTACACCTTC
. | 21 | TRBJ2-1 | TRBV4-3 | once | CASSQDSGGRYNEQFFGPGFF | .
. | 14 | TRBJ1-2 | TRBV20-1 | . | CSARASRGNYGYTF | TGCAGTGCTAGAGCCAGCAGGGGTAACTATGGCTACACCTTC
TRBD2 | 15 | TRBJ2-7 | TRBV7-2 | . | CASSPTSGGPHEQYF | TGTGCCAGCAGCCCCACAAGCGGGGGGCCCCACGAGCAGTACTTC
. | 13 | TRBJ2-6 | TRBV16 | many | CASTEAGANVLTF | TGTGCCAGCACCGAGGCTGGGGCCAACGTCCTGACTTTC
. | 15 | TRBJ1-1 | TRBV28 | many | CASSSMTEATSEAFF | TGTGCCAGCAGTTCCATGACCGAGGCTACTTCTGAAGCTTTCTTT
. | 15 | TRBJ2-7 | TRBV9 | . | CASSVEQGSYNEQYF | TGTGCCAGCAGCGTAGAGCAGGGGTCCTACAATGAGCAGTACTTC
. | 17 | TRBJ1-5 | TRBV12-3/TRBV12-4 | . | CASSSGYLRMGNQPQHF | TGTGCCAGCAGTTCCGGTTACCTCCGGATGGGTAATCAGCCCCAGCATTTT
. | 12 | TRBJ1-1 | TRBV7-2 | . | CASGGQDTEAFF | TGTGCCAGCGGAGGGCAGGACACTGAAGCTTTCTTT
TRBD1 | 15 | TRBJ2-7 | TRBV3-1 | few | CASSQVMTGFDEQYF | TGTGCCAGCAGCCAAGTAATGACAGGGTTCGACGAGCAGTACTTC
TRBD2 | 17 | TRBJ2-3 | TRBV7-2 | . | CASSSGLAGTSTDTQYF | TGTGCCAGCAGCTCCGGACTAGCGGGAACTAGCACAGATACGCAGTATTTT
. | 15 | TRBJ2-6 | TRBV28 | . | CASQQGHSGANVLTF | TGTGCCAGTCAACAAGGTCACTCTGGGGCCAACGTCCTGACTTTC
. | 16 | TRBJ1-1 | TRBV12-5 | . | CASGLVGGYMNTEAFF | TGTGCTAGTGGTTTGGTGGGGGGCTACATGAACACTGAAGCTTTCTTT
. | 14 | TRBJ2-1 | TRBV3-1 | many | CASSQPSAPGEQFF | TGTGCCAGCAGCCAGCCGTCGGCTCCTGGTGAGCAGTTCTTC
. | 14 | TRBJ1-4 | TRBV7-2 | few | CASSLQGNREKLFF | TGTGCCAGCAGCTTACAGGGTAATCGAGAAAAACTGTTTTTT